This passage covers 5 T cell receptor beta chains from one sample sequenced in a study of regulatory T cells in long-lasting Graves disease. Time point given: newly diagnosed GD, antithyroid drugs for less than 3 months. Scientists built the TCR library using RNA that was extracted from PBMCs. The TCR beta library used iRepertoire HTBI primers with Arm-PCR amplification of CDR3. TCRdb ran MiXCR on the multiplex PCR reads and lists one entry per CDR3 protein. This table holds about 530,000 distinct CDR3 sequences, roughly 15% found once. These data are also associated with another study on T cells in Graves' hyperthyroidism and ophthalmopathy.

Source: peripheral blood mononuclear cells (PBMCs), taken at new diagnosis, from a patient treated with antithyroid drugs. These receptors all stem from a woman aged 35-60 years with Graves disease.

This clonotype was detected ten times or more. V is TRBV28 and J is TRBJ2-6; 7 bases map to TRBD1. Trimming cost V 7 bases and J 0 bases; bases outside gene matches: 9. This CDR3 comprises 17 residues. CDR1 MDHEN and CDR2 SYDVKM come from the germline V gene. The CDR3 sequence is CASNSGTAGSGANVLTF. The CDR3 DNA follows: TGTGCCAGCAACTCCGGGACAGCCGGCTCTGGGGCCAACGTCCTGACTTTC.

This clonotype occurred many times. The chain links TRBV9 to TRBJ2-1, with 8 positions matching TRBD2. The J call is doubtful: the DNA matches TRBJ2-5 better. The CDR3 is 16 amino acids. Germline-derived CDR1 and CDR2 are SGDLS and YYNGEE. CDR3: CASSVSVSGAQETQYF. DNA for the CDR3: TGTGCCAGCAGCGTTAGTGTTAGCGGGGCACAAGAGACCCAGTACTTC.

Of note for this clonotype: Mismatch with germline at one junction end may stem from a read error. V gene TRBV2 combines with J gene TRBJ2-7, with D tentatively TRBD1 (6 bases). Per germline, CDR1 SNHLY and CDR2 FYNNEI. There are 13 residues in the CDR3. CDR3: CASSVDRDWEPYF. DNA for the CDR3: TGTGCCAGCAGTGTGGACAGAGACTGGGAGCCGTACTTC.

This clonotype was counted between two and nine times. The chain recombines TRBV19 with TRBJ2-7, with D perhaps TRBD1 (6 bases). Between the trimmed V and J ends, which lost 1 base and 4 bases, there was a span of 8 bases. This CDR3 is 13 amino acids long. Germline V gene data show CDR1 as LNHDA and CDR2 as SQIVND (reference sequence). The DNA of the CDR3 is TGTGCCAGTAGTATAGTCGGACAGTACGAGCAGTACTTC. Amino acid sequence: CASSIVGQYEQYF.

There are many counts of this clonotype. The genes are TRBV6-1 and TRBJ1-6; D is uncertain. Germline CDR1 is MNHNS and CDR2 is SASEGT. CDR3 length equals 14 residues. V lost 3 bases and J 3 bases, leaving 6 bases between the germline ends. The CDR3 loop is CASSEALYNSPLHF. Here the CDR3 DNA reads TGTGCCAGCAGTGAGGCCCTCTATAATTCACCCCTCCACTTT.